A single sample is the source of the 23 T cell receptor beta chains below, sequenced in a study of OX40 agonist ivuxolimab in advanced cancers. Clones were sequenced by immunoSEQ multiplex PCR, and TCRdb holds only the in-frame ones, with some missing. Found here are about 61,000 clones, 86% of them singletons; the top ten hold approximately 1.3%. The sample here was CD4+ or CD8+ T cells sorted from blood, taken in a trial of the OX40 agonist ivuxolimab. The receptors stem from an adult with an advanced solid tumor such as melanoma, head and neck, liver or kidney cancer.

The gene calls are TRBV4-1 and TRBJ1-3; D remains ambiguous. The length of the CDR3 is 18 residues. V lost 1 base and J 0 bases, leaving 16 bases between the germline ends. In germline, CDR1 is MGHRA, CDR2 YSYEKL. CDR3 in amino acids: CASSQVDLGFVSGNTIYF. CDR3 bases: TGCGCCAGCAGCCAAGTAGATCTGGGCTTCGTCTCTGGAAACACCATATATTTT.

The chain carries TRBV9 and TRBJ1-2, with D hard to call. This CDR3 region has 13 residues. Trimming cost V 5 bases and J 8 bases, with 16 bases left between them. Germline V gives CDR1 SGDLS, CDR2 YYNGEE. CDR3 protein: CASRRLGGSGYTF. CDR3 DNA sequence: TGTGCCAGCAGACGATTGGGAGGTTCGGGCTACACCTTC.

This chain links TRBV5-4 with TRBJ1-3; 9 nucleotides match TRBD1. Germline V gives CDR1 SGHNT, CDR2 YYREEE (reference sequence). The CDR3 sequence is 16 residues long. Trimming at V came to 4 bases and at J to 0 bases, leaving 5 bases not matched to a gene. Here the CDR3 reads CASSMTGGPSGNTIYF. Here the CDR3 DNA reads TGTGCCAGCAGCATGACAGGGGGACCCTCTGGAAACACCATATATTTT. Filled out from reference TRBV5-4 and TRBJ1-3, the complete variable domain reads ETGVTQSPTHLIKTRGQQVTLRCSSQSGHNTVSWYQQALGQGPQFIFQYYREEENGRGNFPPRFSGLQFPNYSSELNVNALELDDSALYLCASSMTGGPSGNTIYFGEGSWLTVV.

This clone was counted a few times. The rearrangement joins TRBV20-1 to TRBJ2-1; the D gene is possibly TRBD2 (6 bases). The CDR3 runs to 11 residues. Between the trimmed V and J ends, which lost 0 bases and 15 bases, there was a span of 12 bases. The germline CDR1 and CDR2 sequences are DFQATT and SNEGSKA (reference sequence). For the CDR3, the DNA is TGCAGTGCTAGAGATCAGCTAGCGCTGTTCTTC. As protein: CSARDQLALFF.

The table lists this clone with a count of one. The gene calls are TRBV2 and TRBJ1-6, with TRBD1 as a possible D gene (5 bases). V was trimmed by 4 bases and J by 10 bases, leaving 11 bases between them. The CDR3 extends over 13 amino acids. Germline CDR1 SNHLY, CDR2 FYNNEI. The DNA of the CDR3 is TGTGCCAGCAGTGGCGGGGCAGAATCACCCCTCCACTTT. Amino acids: CASSGGAESPLHF.

The rearrangement uses TRBV10-1 and TRBJ2-5; D not certain. Looked up from germline, CDR1 is WNHNN and CDR2 is SYGVQD (reference sequence). The germline V and J ends were trimmed by 3 bases and 8 bases, with 13 bases remaining between them. The CDR3 is 13 amino acids. The CDR3 sequence: CASSDPGRGTQYF. The CDR3 DNA reads TGCGCCAGCAGTGACCCGGGCCGTGGAACCCAGTACTTC.

The chain is built from TRBV19 and TRBJ2-7; 11 nucleotides line up with TRBD1. Germline V gives CDR1 LNHDA, CDR2 SQIVND (reference sequence). CDR3 length equals 16 residues. V lost 6 bases to trimming and J lost 0 bases; unmatched junction nucleotides: 7. CDR3 coding DNA: TGTGCCAGTAGAGCTCGGACAGGGGGCATCTCCTACGAGCAGTACTTC. As protein: CASRARTGGISYEQYF. Full variable domain (remainder filled in from reference TRBV19 and TRBJ2-7): DGGITQSPKYLFRKEGQNVTLSCEQNLNHDAMYWYRQDPGQGLRLIYYSQIVNDFQKGDIAEGYSVSREKKESFPLTVTSAQKNPTAFYLCASRARTGGISYEQYFGPGTRLTVT.

The CDR3: CASSLADRSMSTEAFF. The CDR3, as DNA: TGCGCCAGCAGCTTGGCCGACAGAAGCATGAGCACTGAAGCTTTCTTT. The gene calls are TRBV5-1 and TRBJ1-1, with TRBD1 as a possible D gene (5 bases). The CDR3 runs to 16 residues. Between the trimmed V and J ends, which lost 0 bases and 4 bases, there was a span of 16 bases. Germline CDR1 reads SGHRS; CDR2 reads YFSETQ.

The V gene is TRBV5-1, the J gene TRBJ1-2; D is perhaps TRBD1 (5 bases). There are 13 residues in the CDR3. Germline CDR1 is SGHRS and CDR2 is YFSETQ. Trimming left V 2 bases short and J 2 bases short, with 7 bases between. The DNA for the CDR3 is TGCGCCAGCAGCTTACACAGGAACTATGGCTACACCTTC. It yields the protein CASSLHRNYGYTF.

The chain carries TRBV5-1 and TRBJ1-1, with a weak D call TRBD1 (6 bases). V lost 4 bases to trimming and J lost 7 bases, with 11 bases between them. CDR1 and CDR2 (germline): SGHRS, YFSETQ. The CDR3 is 12 amino acids. CDR3 nucleotide sequence: TGCGCCAGCAGCGACGGACAGATTGAAGCTTTCTTT. Residues: CASSDGQIEAFF.

This clone was recorded once. The chain has TRBV27 and TRBJ1-6; TRBD1 aligns across 9 bases. Germline V gives CDR1 MNHEY, CDR2 SMNVEV (reference sequence). The V and J ends lost 8 bases and 7 bases, in that order; junction bases with no gene match: 12. This CDR3 has 16 amino acids. The DNA of the CDR3 is TGTGCCAGCGGCTTTATCCCCGACAGGGGGAATTCACCCCTCCACTTT. Translating it yields CASGFIPDRGNSPLHF.

The CDR3: CASSPRQGANTEAFF. The CDR3 nucleotides read TGTGCCAGCTCACCCCGACAGGGGGCGAACACTGAAGCTTTCTTT. The rearrangement uses TRBV18 and TRBJ1-1, with 10 bases identical to TRBD1. V dropped 3 bases and J dropped 1; count of bases not matched to a gene: 2. Germline lookup yields CDR1 KGHSH and CDR2 LQKENI. This CDR3 comprises 15 residues.

This chain uses TRBV4-2 with TRBJ1-3; perhaps TRBD1 as D (5 bases). This CDR3 comprises 15 residues. Germline V gives CDR1 LGHNA, CDR2 YNFKEQ. Trimming removed 3 bases at V and 0 bases at J, with 9 bases between. Here the CDR3 DNA reads TGTGCCAGCAGCCAGCAGGGACCCTCTGGAAACACCATATATTTT. It translates to CASSQQGPSGNTIYF.

The gene calls are TRBV29-1 and TRBJ2-7, with D possibly being TRBD2 (6 bases). The CDR3 extends over 12 amino acids. Trimming shortened V by 7 bases and J by 0 bases, and 10 bases separated the two germline ends. Germline CDR1 is SQVTM and CDR2 is ANQGSEA. The CDR3 DNA reads TGCAGCGCGACTAGTAACTCCTACGAGCAGTACTTC. Its protein product is CSATSNSYEQYF.

The V call is TRBV12-5, the J call TRBJ1-2; TRBD1 might be the D (6 bases). Germline-derived CDR1 and CDR2 are LGHNT and FRNRAP. Deletions cut 1 base from V and 7 bases from J, with 10 bases between. The CDR3 has 13 amino acids. CDR3 region: CASGLETGFGYTF. The CDR3 DNA follows: TGTGCTAGTGGTTTGGAGACAGGTTTTGGCTACACCTTC.

V and J are TRBV15 and TRBJ2-3; 7 bases align to TRBD2. V gave up 4 bases and J gave up 9 bases; unmatched junction bases: 4. The CDR3 covers 12 residues. Looked up from germline, CDR1 is LNHNV and CDR2 is YYDKDF (reference sequence). The CDR3 nucleotides are TGTGCCACCAGCAAGACTAGCCCGACGCAGTATTTT. Its translation is CATSKTSPTQYF.

The chain is built from TRBV5-5 and TRBJ1-1, with D maybe TRBD1 (5 bases). Germline CDR1 reads SGHKS; CDR2 reads YYEKEE (reference sequence). Trimming left V 5 bases short and J 2 bases short, with 16 bases between. The CDR3 is 15 amino acids. This CDR3 is CASSRKYGANTEAFF. DNA of the CDR3: TGTGCCAGCAGTAGAAAATACGGGGCTAACACTGAAGCTTTCTTT.

The chain uses TRBV5-1 and TRBJ1-5, with D maybe TRBD1 (6 bases). Trimming removed 2 bases from V and 6 bases from J, with 9 bases in between. The CDR3 is made up of 13 amino acids. Germline V gives CDR1 SGHRS, CDR2 YFSETQ. Here the CDR3 reads CASSLQGTQPQHF. CDR3 DNA: TGCGCCAGCAGCTTACAGGGTACTCAGCCCCAGCATTTT. Combining the CDR3 with reference TRBV5-1 and TRBJ1-5 gives the whole variable domain KAGVTQTPRYLIKTRGQQVTLSCSPISGHRSVSWYQQTPGQGLQFLFEYFSETQRNKGNFPGRFSGRQFSNSRSEMNVSTLELGDSALYLCASSLQGTQPQHFGDGTRLSIL.

This clone was observed once. The chain recombines TRBV9 with TRBJ1-1; weak D call: TRBD1 (5 bases). V dropped 0 bases and J dropped 1 base, with 10 bases sitting between them. The germline gives CDR1 SGDLS, CDR2 YYNGEE. The CDR3 has 15 residues. The CDR3 loop reads CASSVVQGRNTEAFF. In DNA form, the CDR3 reads TGTGCCAGCAGCGTAGTTCAGGGTCGGAACACTGAAGCTTTCTTT.

The chain combines TRBV6-1 with TRBJ1-6, with no clear D. The V end was cut by 8 bases, the J end by 6 bases, with 11 bases between. Per the germline V gene, CDR1 is MNHNS and CDR2 is SASEGT. The CDR3 is 13 amino acids. CDR3 coding DNA: TGTGCCAGCTCCGACTACCTTAATTCACCCCTCCACTTT. Its translation is CASSDYLNSPLHF.

The chain employs TRBV6-5 and TRBJ2-3; TRBD2 aligns across 9 bases. V dropped 6 bases and J dropped 4; count of bases not matched to a gene: 8. Germline CDR1 is MNHEY and CDR2 is SVGAGI. The CDR3 totals 15 residues. The CDR3 is CASSLAGYTPDTQYF. The CDR3 DNA is TGTGCCAGCAGCCTAGCGGGGTATACTCCAGATACGCAGTATTTT.

The table lists this clone with a few counts. This chain joins TRBV5-6 and TRBJ2-4, with D unresolved. V shed 3 bases and J shed 9 bases, with 16 bases lying between them. Per the germline V gene, CDR1 is SGHDT and CDR2 is YYEEEE. The CDR3 length is 14 residues. The CDR3 region is CASSSPLSPGIQYF. CDR3 sequence (DNA): TGTGCCAGCAGCTCCCCGTTGTCTCCCGGCATTCAGTACTTC.

Worth noting for this clone: Mismatch with germline at one junction end may stem from a read error. The J gene is TRBJ2-5, the V gene TRBV7-7, with TRBD1 matching 9 bases. The CDR3 is 14 amino acids. CDR1 is SSHAT and CDR2 is FNYEAQ in the germline V gene (reference sequence). The CDR3 nucleotides read TGTGCTAGCAGCCCACAGGGGGCTTTAGAGACCCAGTACTTC. This encodes CASSPQGALETQYF.